This T cell receptor beta chain was sequenced during a study of post-analysis software for immune sequencing data (dated by TCRdb to the mid-2010s). Broadly, across the study: Relapsing-remitting, secondary progressive and progressive-relapsing multiple sclerosis were recorded as disease courses, and subtype annotation was lacking for some patients. Patient repertoires were compared against about twelve previously published healthy control repertoires from donors aged roughly 6 to 28 years. A subset of samples was prepared in parallel using single-end sample barcoding, then pooled and co-amplified after Illumina adapter ligation.

From the germline V gene (reference sequence), CDR1 is SEHNR and CDR2 is FQNEAQ. The V and J ends are trimmed by 4 bases and 5 bases, leaving 17 bases between them. Counted from cysteine to phenylalanine, this CDR3 has 15 amino acids. The kept DNA is CDR3 alone, 45 bases in frame from the first base. This clonotype showed up just a few times. This receptor's antigen is unknown. Nothing much larger sits one base from this clone, and base qualities are not available. What the study reported, not specific to this receptor: Compared with controls, multiple sclerosis patients had significantly lower normalized Chao1 diversity, a finding suggesting substantial peripheral T-cell clonal expansion. Direct clustering with F measure showed strong co-clustering of samples prepared in the same batch, prompting a batch-effect correction. The control group was slightly older than the multiple sclerosis patient group. Significantly higher frequencies in patients than in controls were found for five or six TRBV segments, including TRBV5-6, TRBV5-1 and TRBV20-1.

To demonstrate the VDJtools post-analysis software, the study profiled TCR beta repertoires from the peripheral blood of some 13 young patients with multiple sclerosis. Multiple sclerosis patients were children and adolescents aged roughly 6 to 15 years. Library creation used PCR. The instrument was an Illumina HiSeq 2500. Unique molecular identifiers were incorporated into TCR beta cDNA libraries to reduce PCR and sequencing biases. Approximately 500,000 cDNA molecules were obtained for every 1 to 10 million input T cells, so each molecule roughly corresponded to one T cell. The patient libraries were prepared and sequenced using the same protocol as the earlier healthy control dataset. Samples belonging to the same batch were prepared together, multiplexed and sequenced on a shared HiSeq lane. The paper's processing steps were these. MIGEC handled the raw barcoded reads, throwing out single-read molecular identifier groups before consensus assembly and CDR3 extraction. Clonotype tables were post-analysed with VDJtools, and diversity was normalized by down-sampling all datasets to the smallest sample size. Repertoire overlap clustering matched CDR3 amino acid but not nucleotide sequences to correct batch-related cross-sample contamination. Clones were called with MiXCR by TCRdb after fastp trimmed the public reads at Q25, and only in-frame beta chains were retained. Identical CDR3 protein sequences are pooled into one entry, listed with their most common genes and DNA. The V and J calls were determined by TCRdb, not by the authors. The sample contains roughly 730,000 distinct CDR3 sequences, 25% to 30% of them found a single time. The top ten constitute 0.56% of the sample.

The TCR originated in a girl under 18 with multiple sclerosis. The chain is encoded by TRBV7-9 joined to TRBJ1-1; a weak D assignment points to TRBD1 (5 bases agree). The sequencing sample was made of blood. At the DNA level, the sequence is TGTGCCAGCAGCTCATCCGGGGGAGGAAAAACTGAAGCTTTCTTT. Its coded protein is CASSSSGGGKTEAFF.